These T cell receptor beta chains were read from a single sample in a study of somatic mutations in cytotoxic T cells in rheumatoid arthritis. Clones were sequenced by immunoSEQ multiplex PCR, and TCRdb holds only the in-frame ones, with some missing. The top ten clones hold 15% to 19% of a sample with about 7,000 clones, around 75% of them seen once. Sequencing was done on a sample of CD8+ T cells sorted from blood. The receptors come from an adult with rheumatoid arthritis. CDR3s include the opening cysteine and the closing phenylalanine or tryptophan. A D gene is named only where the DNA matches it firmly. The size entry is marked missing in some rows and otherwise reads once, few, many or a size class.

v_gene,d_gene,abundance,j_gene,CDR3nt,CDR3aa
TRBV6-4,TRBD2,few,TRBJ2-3,TGTGCCAGCATGGAGAACGGGGGGACGACAGATACGCAGTATTTT,CASMENGGTTDTQYF
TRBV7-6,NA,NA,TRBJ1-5,TGTGCCAGCAGCTTGGGGCAATCCGGCAATCAGCCCCAGCATTTT,CASSLGQSGNQPQHF
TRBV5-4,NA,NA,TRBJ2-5,TGTGCCAGCAGCTCGCAGCAGGGCATGGAGACCCAGTACTTC,CASSSQQGMETQYF
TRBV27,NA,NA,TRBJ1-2,TGTGCCAGCAGTTCGTCCTTTCGGGACACCGCCTATGGCTACACCTTC,CASSSSFRDTAYGYTF
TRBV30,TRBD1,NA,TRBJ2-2,TGTGCCTGGAGTACGCTCCCCGGGACAGGGAGGAACACCGGGGAGCTGTTTTTT,CAWSTLPGTGRNTGELFF
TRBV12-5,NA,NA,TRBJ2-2,TGTGCTAGTGGTTTGCAGAACACCGGGGAGCTGTTTTTT,CASGLQNTGELFF
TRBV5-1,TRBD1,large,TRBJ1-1,TGCGCCAGCAGCGCTGGGACAGTGAACACTGAAGCTTTCTTT,CASSAGTVNTEAFF
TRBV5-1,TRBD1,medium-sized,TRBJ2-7,TGCGCCAGCAGCTTCCGGACAGGGGACCACGAGCAGTACTTC,CASSFRTGDHEQYF
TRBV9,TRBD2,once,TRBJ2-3,TGTGCCAGCAGCGTAGCGGGGGGTGATACGCAGTATTTT,CASSVAGGDTQYF
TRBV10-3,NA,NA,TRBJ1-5,TGTGCCATCAGTGACCTTGGGGGTACGGGTGATCAGCCCCAGCATTTT,CAISDLGGTGDQPQHF
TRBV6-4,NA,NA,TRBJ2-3,TGTGCCAGCGCGGCCAGAAAGGGGTCTCACACAGATACGCAGTATTTT,CASAARKGSHTDTQYF
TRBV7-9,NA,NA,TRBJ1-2,TGTGCCAGCAGCCCCCCCGGGGCAGGATATGGCTACACCTTC,CASSPPGAGYGYTF
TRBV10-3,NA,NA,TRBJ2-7,TGTGCCATCGGACATTCCTACGAGCAGTACTTC,CAIGHSYEQYF
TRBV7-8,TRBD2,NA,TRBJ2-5,TGTGCCAGCAGCTTAGCGGTAACGGGACTAGCGGGGGGGCAAGAGACCCAGTACTTC,CASSLAVTGLAGGQETQYF
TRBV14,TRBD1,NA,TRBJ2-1,TGTGCCAGCAGCCAATCCCCGGGACAGGGCTCCTTAGGGGAGCAGTTCTTC,CASSQSPGQGSLGEQFF
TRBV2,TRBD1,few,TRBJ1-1,TGTGCCAGCAGTGAGAGGGACAGGGGGCCTGATGGAACTTTCTTT,CASSERDRGPDGTFF
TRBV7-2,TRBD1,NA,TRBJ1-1,TGTGCCAGCAGCCCTCCCGGGACAGGGGTGGAAGCTTTCTTT,CASSPPGTGVEAFF
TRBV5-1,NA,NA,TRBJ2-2,TGCGCCAGCAGCCCAGGACAGCCCTCTTTTAACGGGGAGCTGTTTTTT,CASSPGQPSFNGELFF
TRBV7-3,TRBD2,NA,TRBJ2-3,TGTGCCAGCAGCTTAGGGGGGGCAGATACGCAGTATTTT,CASSLGGADTQYF
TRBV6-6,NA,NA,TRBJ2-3,TGTGCCAGCAGTTACAATGAGGAGGGCACAGATACGCAGTATTTT,CASSYNEEGTDTQYF
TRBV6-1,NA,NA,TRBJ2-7,TGTGCCAGCAGTGAAAGTCCCGAGTCCGGCGAGCAGTACTTC,CASSESPESGEQYF
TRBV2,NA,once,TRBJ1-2,TGTGCCAGCAGTGACCAGGGTAGAAGAAAGAGCTACACCTTC,CASSDQGRRKSYTF
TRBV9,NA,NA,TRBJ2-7,TGTGCCAGCAGCGTAGAGGAGACCGACCGCGAGCAGTACTTC,CASSVEETDREQYF
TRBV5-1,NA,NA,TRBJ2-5,TGCGCCAGCAGCTTGGAGTGGGGGGGCGTGGAGACCCAGTACTTC,CASSLEWGGVETQYF
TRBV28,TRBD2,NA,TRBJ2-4,TGTGCCAGCAGGCCCAGGAGCGGGGGGTTGGTAGGCAAAAACATTCAGTACTTC,CASRPRSGGLVGKNIQYF
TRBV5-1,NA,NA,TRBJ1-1,TGCGCCAGCAGCTTGATTGGGGGGAACACTGAAGCTTTCTTT,CASSLIGGNTEAFF
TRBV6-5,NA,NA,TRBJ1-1,TGTGCCAGCAGTTCCTATGGGTGGAACACTGAAGCTTTCTTT,CASSSYGWNTEAFF
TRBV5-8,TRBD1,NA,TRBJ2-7,TGTGCCAGCAGCTTCTCGACAGGGCGATCCTACGAGCAGTACTTC,CASSFSTGRSYEQYF
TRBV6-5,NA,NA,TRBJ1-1,TGTGCCAGCAGTTCCGACCAGGGGCGCGGAGCTTTCTTT,CASSSDQGRGAFF
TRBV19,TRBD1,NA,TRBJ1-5,TGTGCCAGTACCAATGGGGGGGACAGGGCTCAGCCCCAGCATTTT,CASTNGGDRAQPQHF
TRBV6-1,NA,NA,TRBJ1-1,TGTGCCAGCAGCCAGGACGGGAACACTGAAGCTTTCTTT,CASSQDGNTEAFF
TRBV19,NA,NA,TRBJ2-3,TGTGCCAGTACCCCGACTCCCCCCACAGATACGCAGTATTTT,CASTPTPPTDTQYF
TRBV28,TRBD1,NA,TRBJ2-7,TGTGCCAGCAGTCGAGTACAGGGGGCGCGCCACGAGCAGTACTTC,CASSRVQGARHEQYF
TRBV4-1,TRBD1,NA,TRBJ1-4,TGCGCCAGCAGCCCGGGACAGGGACTAAATGAAAAACTGTTTTTT,CASSPGQGLNEKLFF
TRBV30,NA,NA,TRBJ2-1,TGTGCCTGGAGGGCCCGGTGGACAGTCGATCGGAATGAGCAGTTCTTC,CAWRARWTVDRNEQFF
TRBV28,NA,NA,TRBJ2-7,TGTGCCAGCAGCTGGTCGCGGGCTGGGGTCTACGAGCAGTACTTC,CASSWSRAGVYEQYF